This T cell receptor beta chain originates from a study of radiotherapy plus CTLA-4 blockade in lung cancer. Study-level findings and limits: Expansion in blood of tumor-derived TCR clones was seen after radiotherapy plus ipilimumab.

Only in-frame clones appear in the TCRdb table, and some are missing; sequencing was by immunoSEQ multiplex PCR. Among tens of thousands of clones, about 76% were seen once, and the ten largest hold 8.5%. For this clone: What it binds is unknown.

V lost 2 bases, J lost 4 bases, and 10 bases lay in between. Germline loops: CDR1 WNHNN, CDR2 SYGVQD (reference sequence). The CDR3 sequence is 14 residues long. This sequence joins TRBV10-1 and TRBJ2-3; no reliable D call. The specimen was peripheral blood, collected from a patient treated with radiotherapy plus ipilimumab. The receptor's source is a human donor with non-small cell lung cancer who had a complete response to radiotherapy plus ipilimumab. The CDR3 DNA is TGCGCCAGCAGTGAGGGGTCTAGTCCAGATACGCAGTATTTT. Translated, it gives CASSEGSSPDTQYF.